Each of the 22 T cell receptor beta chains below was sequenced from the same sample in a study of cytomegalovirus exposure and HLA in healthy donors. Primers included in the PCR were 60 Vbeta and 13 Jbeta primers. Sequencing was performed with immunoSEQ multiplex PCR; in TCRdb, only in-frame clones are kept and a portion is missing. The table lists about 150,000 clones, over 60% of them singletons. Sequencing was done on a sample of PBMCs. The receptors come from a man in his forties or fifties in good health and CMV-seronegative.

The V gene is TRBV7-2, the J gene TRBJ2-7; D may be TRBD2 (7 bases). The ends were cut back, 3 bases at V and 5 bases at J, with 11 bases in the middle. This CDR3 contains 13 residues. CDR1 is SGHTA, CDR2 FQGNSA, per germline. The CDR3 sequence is CASSLGGLNEQYF. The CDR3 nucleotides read TGTGCCAGCAGCTTGGGGGGGCTCAACGAGCAGTACTTC. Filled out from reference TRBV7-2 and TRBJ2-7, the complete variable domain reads GAGVSQSPSNKVTEKGKDVELRCDPISGHTALYWYRQSLGQGLEFLIYFQGNSAPDKSGLPSDRFSAERTGGSVSTLTIQRTQQEDSAVYLCASSLGGLNEQYFGPGTRLTVT.

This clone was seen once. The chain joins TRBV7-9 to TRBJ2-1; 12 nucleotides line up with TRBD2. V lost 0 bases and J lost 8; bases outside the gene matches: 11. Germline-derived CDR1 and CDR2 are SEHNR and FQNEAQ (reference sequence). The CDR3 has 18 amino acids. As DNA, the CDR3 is TGTGCCAGCAGCTTAGCGTGGACTAGCGGGATCCCTCAGGATGAGCAGTTCTTC. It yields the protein CASSLAWTSGIPQDEQFF.

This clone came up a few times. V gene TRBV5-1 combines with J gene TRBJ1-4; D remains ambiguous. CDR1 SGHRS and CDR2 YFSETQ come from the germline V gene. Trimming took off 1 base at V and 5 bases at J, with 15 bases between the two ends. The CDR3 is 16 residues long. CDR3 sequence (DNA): TGCGCCAGCAGCTTGTTACAGACCTCGGAAAATGAAAAACTGTTTTTT. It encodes CASSLLQTSENEKLFF.

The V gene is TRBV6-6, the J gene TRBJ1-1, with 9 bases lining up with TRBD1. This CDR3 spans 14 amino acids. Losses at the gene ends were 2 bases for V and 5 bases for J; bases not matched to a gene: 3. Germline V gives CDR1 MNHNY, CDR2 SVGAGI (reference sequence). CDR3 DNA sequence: TGTGCCAGCAGTTACGACAGGGGGAGTACTGAAGCTTTCTTT. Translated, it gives CASSYDRGSTEAFF.

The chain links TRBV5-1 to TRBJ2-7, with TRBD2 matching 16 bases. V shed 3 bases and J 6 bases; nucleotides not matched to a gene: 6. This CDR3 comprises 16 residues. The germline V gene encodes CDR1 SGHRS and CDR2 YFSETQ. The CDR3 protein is CASSWGLAGGPGEQYF. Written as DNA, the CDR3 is TGCGCCAGCAGCTGGGGACTAGCGGGAGGGCCGGGCGAGCAGTACTTC.

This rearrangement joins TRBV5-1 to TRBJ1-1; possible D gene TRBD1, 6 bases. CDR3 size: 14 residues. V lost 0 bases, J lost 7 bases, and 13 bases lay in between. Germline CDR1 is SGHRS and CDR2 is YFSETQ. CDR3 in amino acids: CASSLGAGEGEAFF. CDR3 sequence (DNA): TGCGCCAGCAGCTTGGGGGCAGGGGAGGGTGAAGCTTTCTTT.

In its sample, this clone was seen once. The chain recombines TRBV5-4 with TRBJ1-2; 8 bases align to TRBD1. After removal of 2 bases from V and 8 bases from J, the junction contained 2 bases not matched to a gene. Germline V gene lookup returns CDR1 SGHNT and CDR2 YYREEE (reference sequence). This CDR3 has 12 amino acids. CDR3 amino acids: CASSLQGGGYTF. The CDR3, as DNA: TGTGCCAGCAGCTTACAGGGGGGAGGCTACACCTTC.

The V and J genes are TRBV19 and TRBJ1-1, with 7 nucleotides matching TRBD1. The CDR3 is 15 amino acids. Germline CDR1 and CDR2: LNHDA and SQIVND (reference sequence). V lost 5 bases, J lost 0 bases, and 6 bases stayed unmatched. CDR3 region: CASSPAGGMNTEAFF. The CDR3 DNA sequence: TGTGCCAGTAGTCCGGCAGGGGGAATGAACACTGAAGCTTTCTTT.

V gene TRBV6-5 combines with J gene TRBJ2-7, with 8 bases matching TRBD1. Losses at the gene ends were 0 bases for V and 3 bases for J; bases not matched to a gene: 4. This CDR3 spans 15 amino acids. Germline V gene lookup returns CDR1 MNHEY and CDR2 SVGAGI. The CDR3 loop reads CASSYSGQGGYEQYF. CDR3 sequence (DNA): TGTGCCAGCAGTTACTCCGGACAGGGAGGCTACGAGCAGTACTTC.

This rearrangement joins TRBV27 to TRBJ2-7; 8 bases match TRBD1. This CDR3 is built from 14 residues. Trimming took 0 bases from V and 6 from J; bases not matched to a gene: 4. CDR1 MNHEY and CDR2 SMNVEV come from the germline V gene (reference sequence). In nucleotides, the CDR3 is TGTGCCAGCAGTTTATCGGGGACAGGATCCGAGCAGTACTTC. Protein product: CASSLSGTGSEQYF.

CDR3 residues: CASSSGIYEQYF. The DNA of the CDR3 is TGTGCCAGTAGCTCAGGGATCTACGAGCAGTACTTC. The chain recombines TRBV19 with TRBJ2-7; D perhaps matches TRBD1 (5 bases). The CDR3 covers 12 residues. The V end was cut by 6 bases, the J end by 3 bases, with 9 bases between. Germline CDR1 is LNHDA and CDR2 is SQIVND (reference sequence).

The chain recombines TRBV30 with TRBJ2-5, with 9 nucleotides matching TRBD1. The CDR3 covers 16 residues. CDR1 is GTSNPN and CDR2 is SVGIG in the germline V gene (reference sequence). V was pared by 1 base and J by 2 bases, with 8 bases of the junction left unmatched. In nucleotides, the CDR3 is TGTGCCTGGAGTGGCCCAGGACAGGGGCTACAAGAGACCCAGTACTTC. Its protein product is CAWSGPGQGLQETQYF.

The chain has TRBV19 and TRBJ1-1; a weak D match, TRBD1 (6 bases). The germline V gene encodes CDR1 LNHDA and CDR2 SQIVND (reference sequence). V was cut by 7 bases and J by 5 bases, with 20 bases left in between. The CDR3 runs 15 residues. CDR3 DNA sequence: TGTGCCAGTATCGTAACAGGGTGGGCAGGGACTGAAGCTTTCTTT. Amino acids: CASIVTGWAGTEAFF.

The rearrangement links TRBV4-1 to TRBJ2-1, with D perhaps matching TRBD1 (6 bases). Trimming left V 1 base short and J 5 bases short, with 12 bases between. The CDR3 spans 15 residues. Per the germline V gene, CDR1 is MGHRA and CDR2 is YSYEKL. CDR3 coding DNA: TGCGCCAGCAGCCAAGTAAAGGGGGACCACAATGAGCAGTTCTTC. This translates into CASSQVKGDHNEQFF.

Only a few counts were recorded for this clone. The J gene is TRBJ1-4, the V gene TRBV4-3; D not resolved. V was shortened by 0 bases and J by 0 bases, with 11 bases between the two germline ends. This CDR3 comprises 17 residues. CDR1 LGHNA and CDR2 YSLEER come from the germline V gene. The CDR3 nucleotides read TGCGCCAGCAGCCAAGATCGTCCGGGGTCAACTAATGAAAAACTGTTTTTT. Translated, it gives CASSQDRPGSTNEKLFF.

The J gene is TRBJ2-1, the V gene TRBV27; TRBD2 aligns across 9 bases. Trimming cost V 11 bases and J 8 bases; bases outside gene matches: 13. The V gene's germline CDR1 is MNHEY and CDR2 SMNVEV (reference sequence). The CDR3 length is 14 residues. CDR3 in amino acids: CASHGRGGVYEQFF. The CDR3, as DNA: TGTGCCTCTCATGGGCGGGGGGGCGTATATGAGCAGTTCTTC.

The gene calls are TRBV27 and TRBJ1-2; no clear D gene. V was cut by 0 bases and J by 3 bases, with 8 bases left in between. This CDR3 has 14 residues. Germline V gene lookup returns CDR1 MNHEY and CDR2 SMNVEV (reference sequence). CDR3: CASSLSGTYYGYTF. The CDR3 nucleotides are TGTGCCAGCAGTTTATCTGGCACCTACTATGGCTACACCTTC.

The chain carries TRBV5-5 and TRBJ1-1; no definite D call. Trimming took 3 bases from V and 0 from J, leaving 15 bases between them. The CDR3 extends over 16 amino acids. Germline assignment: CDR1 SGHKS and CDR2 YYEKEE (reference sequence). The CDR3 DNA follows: TGTGCCAGCAGCTCCCCGGGATCAGACTTGAACACTGAAGCTTTCTTT. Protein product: CASSSPGSDLNTEAFF.

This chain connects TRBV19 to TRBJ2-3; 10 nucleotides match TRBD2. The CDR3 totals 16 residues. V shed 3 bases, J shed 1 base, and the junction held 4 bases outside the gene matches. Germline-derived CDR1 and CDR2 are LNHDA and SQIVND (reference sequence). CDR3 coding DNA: TGTGCCAGTAGTATTCTCACTAGCGGGGGCACAGATACGCAGTATTTT. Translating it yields CASSILTSGGTDTQYF.

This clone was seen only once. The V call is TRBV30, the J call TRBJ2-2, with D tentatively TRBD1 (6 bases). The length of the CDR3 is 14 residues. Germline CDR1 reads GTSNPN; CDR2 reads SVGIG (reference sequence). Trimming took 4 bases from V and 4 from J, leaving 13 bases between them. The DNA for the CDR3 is TGTGCCTGGACTCGACAGGAATTCACCGGGGAGCTGTTTTTT. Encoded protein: CAWTRQEFTGELFF. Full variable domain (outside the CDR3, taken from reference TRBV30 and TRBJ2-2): SQTIHQWPATLVQPVGSPLSLECTVEGTSNPNLYWYRQAAGRGLQLLFYSVGIGQISSEVPQNLSASRPQDRQFILSSKKLLLSDSGFYLCAWTRQEFTGELFFGEGSRLTVL.

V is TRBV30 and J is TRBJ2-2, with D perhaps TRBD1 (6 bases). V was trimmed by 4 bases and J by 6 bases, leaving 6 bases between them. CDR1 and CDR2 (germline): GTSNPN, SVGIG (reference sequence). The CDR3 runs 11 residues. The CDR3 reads CAWTGAGELFF. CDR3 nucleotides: TGTGCCTGGACAGGGGCCGGGGAGCTGTTTTTT.

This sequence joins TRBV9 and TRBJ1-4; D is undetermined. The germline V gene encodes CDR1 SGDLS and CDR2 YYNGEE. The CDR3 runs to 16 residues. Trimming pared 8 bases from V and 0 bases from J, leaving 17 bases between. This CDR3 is CARRGRSVATNEKLFF. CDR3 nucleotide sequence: TGTGCCAGACGAGGCAGATCAGTTGCAACTAATGAAAAACTGTTTTTT.